The table lists the clone carrying this T cell receptor (beta chain) with many counts. With a much larger clone just one base away, this may be a read error. It is likely a read error, because the conserved phenylalanine at the end of the CDR3 is missing. From germline, CDR1 is MDHEN and CDR2 SYDVKM. This CDR3 spans 14 amino acids. The germline V and J ends were trimmed by 6 bases and 3 bases, with 14 bases remaining between them. The data were taken from a study of Graves' ophthalmopathy and Graves' hyperthyroidism. RNA served as the template for amplifying TCR beta CDR3 regions. Second-round multiplex PCR followed a first-round RT-PCR using HTBI primers. MiXCR, run by TCRdb on the multiplex PCR reads, gives a single entry per CDR3 protein. The sample consists of roughly 300,000 distinct CDR3 sequences, roughly 15% of them appearing once.

V is TRBV28 and J is TRBJ1-2, with D unresolved. This receptor was obtained from an adult man with Graves' ophthalmopathy. Sequencing input: peripheral blood. The CDR3 DNA reads as TGTGCCAGCAGACCCACCGGGCCCCACTATGGCTACACCTCC. Translating gives CASRPTGPHYGYTS.